This T cell receptor beta chain was obtained from a study of neurological immune-mediated disorders. Study-wide findings and caveats: Falling below healthy controls, multiple sclerosis showed the least TCR clonal expansion, while HTLV-1-associated myelopathy showed the most.

The length of the CDR3 is 16 residues. CDR1 SGHRS and CDR2 YFSETQ come from the germline V gene. Trimming shortened V by 0 bases and J by 6 bases, and 15 bases separated the two germline ends. This clonotype was seen many times. Its antigen is unidentified. The unsorted libraries originated from 2 million PBMCs kept at -80 C. cDNA was made by 5'RACE with 10-nucleotide random UMIs. Every sequencing run generated in excess of 170 million TCR-beta sequences. These sequences covered 15-18 subjects. MiXCR, run by TCRdb on the 5' RACE reads, gives a single entry per CDR3 protein. The sample contains 45,000 or so distinct CDR3 sequences, 2.5% to 3.5% of which appear only once.

The gene calls are TRBV5-1 and TRBJ2-2, with D possibly being TRBD2 (7 bases). The sequence was collected from a woman aged 45-59 years with multiple sclerosis. The sample taken for sequencing was PBMCs. In DNA, the CDR3 is TGCGCCAGCAGCTTGGGCGGGGGCGTCGTGTCCGGGGAGCTGTTTTTT. Its protein is CASSLGGGVVSGELFF.